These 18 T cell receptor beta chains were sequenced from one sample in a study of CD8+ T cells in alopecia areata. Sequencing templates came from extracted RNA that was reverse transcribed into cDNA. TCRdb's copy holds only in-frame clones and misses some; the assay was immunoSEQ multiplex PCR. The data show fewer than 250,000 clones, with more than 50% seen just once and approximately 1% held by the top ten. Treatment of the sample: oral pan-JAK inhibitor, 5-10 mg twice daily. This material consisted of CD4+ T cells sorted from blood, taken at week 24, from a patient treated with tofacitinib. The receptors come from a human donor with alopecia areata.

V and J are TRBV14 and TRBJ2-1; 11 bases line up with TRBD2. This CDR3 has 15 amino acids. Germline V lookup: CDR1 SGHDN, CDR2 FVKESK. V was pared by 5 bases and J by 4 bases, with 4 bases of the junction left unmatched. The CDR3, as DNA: TGTGCCAGCAGCTCTACTAGCGGGGGTTACAATGAGCAGTTCTTC. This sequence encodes CASSSTSGGYNEQFF.

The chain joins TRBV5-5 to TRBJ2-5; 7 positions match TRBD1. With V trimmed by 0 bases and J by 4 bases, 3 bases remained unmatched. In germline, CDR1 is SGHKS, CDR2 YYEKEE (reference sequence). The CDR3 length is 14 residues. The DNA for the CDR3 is TGTGCCAGCAGCTTGGAGGGGGCCCCAGAGACCCAGTACTTC. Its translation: CASSLEGAPETQYF.

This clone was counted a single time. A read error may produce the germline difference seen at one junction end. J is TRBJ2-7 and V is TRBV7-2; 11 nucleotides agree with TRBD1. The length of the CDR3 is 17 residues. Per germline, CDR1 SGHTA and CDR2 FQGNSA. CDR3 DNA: TGCGCCAGCAGCCAAGATCTTCTGGGACAGGGGGTCTACGAGCAGTACTTC. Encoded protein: CASSQDLLGQGVYEQYF.

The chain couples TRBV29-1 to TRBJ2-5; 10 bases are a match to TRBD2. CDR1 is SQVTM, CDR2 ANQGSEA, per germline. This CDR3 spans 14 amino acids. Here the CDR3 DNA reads TGCACCTCTGAAGGGCTAGCGGGGGACGAGACCCAGTACTTC. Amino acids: CTSEGLAGDETQYF.

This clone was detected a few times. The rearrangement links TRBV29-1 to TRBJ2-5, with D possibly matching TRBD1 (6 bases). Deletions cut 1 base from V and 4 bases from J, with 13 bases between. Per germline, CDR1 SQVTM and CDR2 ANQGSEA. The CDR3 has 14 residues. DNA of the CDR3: TGCAGCGTTGAAGCGACAGGAGCAGTAGAGACCCAGTACTTC. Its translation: CSVEATGAVETQYF.

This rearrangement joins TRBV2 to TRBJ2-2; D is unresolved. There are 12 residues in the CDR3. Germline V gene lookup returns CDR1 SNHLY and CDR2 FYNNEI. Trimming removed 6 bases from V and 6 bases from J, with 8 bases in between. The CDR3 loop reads CASSSPPGELFF. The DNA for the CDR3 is TGTGCCAGCAGCTCACCCCCCGGGGAGCTGTTTTTT.

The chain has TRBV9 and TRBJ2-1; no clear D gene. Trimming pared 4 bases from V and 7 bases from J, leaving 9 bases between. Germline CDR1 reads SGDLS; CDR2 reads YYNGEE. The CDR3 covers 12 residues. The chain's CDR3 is CASSPAGNEQFF. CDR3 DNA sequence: TGTGCCAGCAGCCCAGCCGGGAATGAGCAGTTCTTC.

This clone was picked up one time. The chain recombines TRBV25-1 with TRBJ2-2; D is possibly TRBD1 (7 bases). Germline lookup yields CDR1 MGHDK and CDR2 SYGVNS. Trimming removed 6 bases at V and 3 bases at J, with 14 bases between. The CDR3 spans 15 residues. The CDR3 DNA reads TGTGCCAGCAGAAGACAGGGCGGGGACACCGGGGAGCTGTTTTTT. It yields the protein CASRRQGGDTGELFF.

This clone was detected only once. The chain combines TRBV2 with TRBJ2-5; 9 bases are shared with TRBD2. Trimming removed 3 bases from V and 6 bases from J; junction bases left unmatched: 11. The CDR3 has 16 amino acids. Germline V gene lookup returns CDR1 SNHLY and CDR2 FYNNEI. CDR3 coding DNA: TGTGCCAGCAGTGATGACGGCGGGGGGGCCGCGAAGACCCAGTACTTC. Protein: CASSDDGGGAAKTQYF.

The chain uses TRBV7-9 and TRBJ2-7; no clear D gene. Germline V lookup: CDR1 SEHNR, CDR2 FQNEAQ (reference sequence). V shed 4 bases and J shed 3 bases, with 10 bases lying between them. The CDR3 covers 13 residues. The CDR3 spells CASSSSWDYEQYF. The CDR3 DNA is TGTGCCAGCAGCTCATCTTGGGACTACGAGCAGTACTTC.

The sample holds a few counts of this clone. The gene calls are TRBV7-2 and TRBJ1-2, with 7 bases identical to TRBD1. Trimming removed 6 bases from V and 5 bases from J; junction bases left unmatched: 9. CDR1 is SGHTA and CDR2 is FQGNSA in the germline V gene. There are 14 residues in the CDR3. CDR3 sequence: CASSQSGGPYGYTF. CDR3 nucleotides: TGTGCCAGCAGTCAATCAGGGGGGCCTTATGGCTACACCTTC.

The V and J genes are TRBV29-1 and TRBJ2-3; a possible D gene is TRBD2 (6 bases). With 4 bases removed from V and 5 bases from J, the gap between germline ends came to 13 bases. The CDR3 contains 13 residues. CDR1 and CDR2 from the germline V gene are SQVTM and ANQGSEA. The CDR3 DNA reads TGCAGCGTTGTCGGCGGGGCGGAAGATACGCAGTATTTT. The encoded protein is CSVVGGAEDTQYF.

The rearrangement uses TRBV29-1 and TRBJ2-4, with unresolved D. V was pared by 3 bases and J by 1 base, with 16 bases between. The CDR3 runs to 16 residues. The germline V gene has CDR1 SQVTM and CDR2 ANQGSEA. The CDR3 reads CSVDGVGQSAKNIQYF. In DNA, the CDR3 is TGCAGCGTTGATGGGGTCGGCCAGTCCGCCAAAAACATTCAGTACTTC. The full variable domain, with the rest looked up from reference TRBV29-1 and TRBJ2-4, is SAVISQKPSRDICQRGTSLTIQCQVDSQVTMMFWYRQQPGQSLTLIATANQGSEATYESGFVIDKFPISRPNLTFSTLTVSNMSPEDSSIYLCSVDGVGQSAKNIQYFGAGTRLSVL.

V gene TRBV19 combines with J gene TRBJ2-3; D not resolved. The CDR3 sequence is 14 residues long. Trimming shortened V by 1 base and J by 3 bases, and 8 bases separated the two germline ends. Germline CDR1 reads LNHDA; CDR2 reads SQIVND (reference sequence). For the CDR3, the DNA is TGTGCCAGTAGTATAGTCTCCTGGACAGATACGCAGTATTTT. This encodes CASSIVSWTDTQYF. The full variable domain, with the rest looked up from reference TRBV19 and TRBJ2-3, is DGGITQSPKYLFRKEGQNVTLSCEQNLNHDAMYWYRQDPGQGLRLIYYSQIVNDFQKGDIAEGYSVSREKKESFPLTVTSAQKNPTAFYLCASSIVSWTDTQYFGPGTRLTVL.

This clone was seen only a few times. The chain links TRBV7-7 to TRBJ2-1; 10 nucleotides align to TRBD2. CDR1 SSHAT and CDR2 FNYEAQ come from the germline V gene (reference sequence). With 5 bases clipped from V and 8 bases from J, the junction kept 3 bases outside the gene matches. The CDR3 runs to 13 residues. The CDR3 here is CASSLTSGYEQFF. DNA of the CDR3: TGTGCCAGCAGCCTGACTAGCGGGTATGAGCAGTTCTTC.

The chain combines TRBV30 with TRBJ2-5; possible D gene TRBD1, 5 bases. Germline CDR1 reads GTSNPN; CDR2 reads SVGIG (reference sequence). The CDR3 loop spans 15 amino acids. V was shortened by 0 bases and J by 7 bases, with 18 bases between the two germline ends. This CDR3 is CAWSVATPGQGTQYF. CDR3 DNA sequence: TGTGCCTGGAGTGTAGCGACCCCGGGCCAGGGGACCCAGTACTTC.

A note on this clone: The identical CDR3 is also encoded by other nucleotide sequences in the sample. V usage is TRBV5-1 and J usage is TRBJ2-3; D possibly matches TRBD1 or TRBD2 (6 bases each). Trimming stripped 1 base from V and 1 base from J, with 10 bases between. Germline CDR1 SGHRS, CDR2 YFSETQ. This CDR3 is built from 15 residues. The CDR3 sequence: CASSLRGLGTDTQYF. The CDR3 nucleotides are TGCGCCAGCAGCTTGCGGGGGCTTGGCACAGATACGCAGTATTTT.

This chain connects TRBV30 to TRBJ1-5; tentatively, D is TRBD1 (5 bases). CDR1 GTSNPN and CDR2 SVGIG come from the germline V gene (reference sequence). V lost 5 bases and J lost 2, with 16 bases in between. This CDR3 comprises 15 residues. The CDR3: CAWGQGQGGNQPQHF. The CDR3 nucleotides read TGTGCCTGGGGGCAGGGCCAGGGCGGCAATCAGCCCCAGCATTTT.